The T cell receptor beta chain described here comes from a study of blood T cells in healthy people across ages. Study-wide findings and caveats: The study lacked donor CMV status, which possibly confounded expanded clonotype changes.

It was with a sample-barcoded 5' primer and a J-beta primer mix that a second PCR of roughly 6 to 12 cycles was run. Each CDR3 protein gets one entry after TCRdb re-called the 5' RACE reads with MiXCR. The sample includes about 2 million distinct CDR3 sequences, roughly 49% of them seen just once. This clonotype appeared a few times. Its specificity is not known. Germline V gene data show CDR1 as LGHNA and CDR2 as YSLEER. The CDR3 loop spans 15 amino acids. The V end lost 5 bases, the J end lost 1 base, and 13 bases lay between the germline ends. The specimen sequenced was blood. This sequence originates from a woman in her forties in good health. V is TRBV4-3 and J is TRBJ2-3; possibly TRBD1 for D (6 bases). The CDR3 reads CASSSIRTGTDTQYF. The CDR3 DNA reads TGCGCCAGCAGCAGTATAAGGACAGGCACAGATACGCAGTATTTT.